The rows below give T cell receptor beta chains drawn from one sample of a study of T cell responses to AZD1222 COVID-19 vaccine. Clones were sequenced by immunoSEQ multiplex PCR, and TCRdb holds only the in-frame ones, with some missing. The table has some 150,000 clones, less than 90% seen once. The input for sequencing was peripheral blood, taken on day 0 of AZD1222 vaccination. The source of these receptors is an adult in good health. Each CDR3 is given without its conserved first and last residue.

12	TRBJ1-4	TRBV30	AWRWGPTNEKLF
13	TRBJ1-4	TRBV3-1/TRBV3-2	ASSQDGQENAKLF
12	TRBJ1-5	TRBV6-5	ASSPGAQNQPQH
15	TRBJ2-3	TRBV5-6	ASSGWTSPLSTDTQY
13	TRBJ1-3	TRBV11-2	ASSLAPSSGNTIY
10	TRBJ1-5	TRBV28	ASNILHQPQH
10	TRBJ1-2	TRBV6-5	ASSLNRGGYT
13	TRBJ1-1	TRBV9	ASSVMTGANTEAF
12	TRBJ1-6	TRBV14	ASSLDSFNSPLH
15	TRBJ2-7	TRBV9	ASSVGGPTNLYYEQY
11	TRBJ1-1	TRBV9	ASSAGTGAEAF
12	TRBJ1-2	TRBV19	ASSMQRGLDGYT
14	TRBJ2-2	TRBV7-9	ASSTTGTGRTGELF
9	TRBJ2-1	TRBV10-3	AIMKNNEQF
12	TRBJ2-5	TRBV24-1	ATGVAGAGETQY
12	TRBJ2-3	TRBV28	ATTGTESTDTQY
12	TRBJ2-3	TRBV7-8	ASSLVAQTDTQY
15	TRBJ1-4	TRBV4-1	ASSQEDREGRHEKLF
12	TRBJ2-7	TRBV5-1	ASSLDRASYEQY
10	TRBJ1-5	TRBV19	ASSQGDSRRH
10	TRBJ1-3	TRBV15	ATSRVEGAIY
11	TRBJ2-2	TRBV10-3	AITQTGTGELF
11	TRBJ1-1	TRBV10-1	ASRRDKNTEAF